Below, 12 T cell receptor beta chains from the same sample are listed, as sequenced in a study of CD8 T cells in Susac syndrome. After extraction with the RNeasy kit, about 0.45 to 1 ug of the RNA was reverse transcribed using random hexamers. Each CDR3 protein gets one entry after TCRdb re-called the immunoSEQ multiplex PCR reads with MiXCR. The sample includes 150,000 to 200,000 distinct CDR3 sequences, 90% to 95% of them seen just once. Specimen: CD4+ T cells from PBMCs. These receptors originate from a human donor in good health.

The gene calls are TRBV24-1 and TRBJ2-1; 10 bases match TRBD2. The CDR3 is 17 residues long. V trimming: 3 bases; J trimming: 8 bases; junction bases outside the gene matches: 12. Germline CDR1 reads KGHDR; CDR2 reads SFDVKD. CDR3 region: CATSDLAQRGGIHEQFF. The CDR3 DNA follows: TGTGCCACCAGTGATCTGGCTCAGCGGGGGGGCATCCATGAGCAGTTCTTC.

The chain uses TRBV25-1 and TRBJ2-7; D remains ambiguous. CDR3 length equals 11 residues. The germline CDR1 and CDR2 sequences are MGHDK and SYGVNS. Trimming removed 7 bases at V and 7 bases at J, with 11 bases between. The CDR3: CASTRSREQYF. The CDR3 nucleotides are TGTGCCAGCACCCGATCTCGAGAGCAGTACTTC.

The chain uses TRBV20-1 and TRBJ2-3; 7 bases map to TRBD2. After removal of 4 bases from V and 2 bases from J, the junction contained 3 bases not matched to a gene. The CDR3 covers 13 residues. The germline gives CDR1 DFQATT, CDR2 SNEGSKA (reference sequence). The CDR3 DNA sequence: TGCAGTGCTATGGCGGGGGACACAGATACGCAGTATTTT. It yields the protein CSAMAGDTDTQYF.

The genes are TRBV29-1 and TRBJ1-2; no firm D call. Germline CDR1 and CDR2: SQVTM and ANQGSEA. The CDR3 runs to 13 residues. The V end was cut by 6 bases, the J end by 8 bases, with 19 bases between. DNA for the CDR3: TGCAGCGTCGCAAGGGAGCCTCTGCGGGGCTACACCTTC. Translation: CSVAREPLRGYTF.

This clonotype was seen only once. This chain joins TRBV6-1 and TRBJ2-3, with TRBD1 identical over 9 bases. Trimming took 6 bases from V and 0 from J; bases not matched to a gene: 10. Germline-derived CDR1 and CDR2 are MNHNS and SASEGT. This CDR3 is built from 17 residues. CDR3: CASRDGQGSWSTDTQYF. DNA for the CDR3: TGTGCCAGCAGAGACGGACAGGGGAGTTGGAGCACAGATACGCAGTATTTT.

The chain is built from TRBV29-1 and TRBJ1-1, with a weak D call TRBD1 (6 bases). Germline CDR1 and CDR2: SQVTM and ANQGSEA. V lost 4 bases and J lost 4, with 16 bases in between. CDR3 length: 14 residues. The CDR3 spells CSVGVQGGGTEAFF. The DNA for the CDR3 is TGCAGCGTTGGGGTACAGGGAGGGGGCACTGAAGCTTTCTTT. Together with reference TRBV29-1 and TRBJ1-1, the CDR3 gives the full variable domain: SAVISQKPSRDICQRGTSLTIQCQVDSQVTMMFWYRQQPGQSLTLIATANQGSEATYESGFVIDKFPISRPNLTFSTLTVSNMSPEDSSIYLCSVGVQGGGTEAFFGQGTRLTVV.

The genes are TRBV20-1 and TRBJ2-1, with TRBD2 matching 9 bases. CDR3 length equals 14 residues. The V gene's germline CDR1 is DFQATT and CDR2 SNEGSKA (reference sequence). J lost 6 bases, V lost 5 bases, and 8 bases had no gene match. In DNA, the CDR3 is TGCAGTGCTTCCCCGGGACTAGCAGGCAATGAGCAGTTCTTC. Translation: CSASPGLAGNEQFF.

The chain employs TRBV20-1 and TRBJ1-1; 8 bases align to TRBD1. V was pared by 7 bases and J by 3 bases, with 4 bases of the junction left unmatched. CDR1 and CDR2 (germline): DFQATT, SNEGSKA (reference sequence). The CDR3 spans 12 residues. The chain's CDR3 is CSGPTGDTEAFF. For the CDR3, the DNA is TGCAGTGGCCCGACAGGGGACACTGAAGCTTTCTTT.

This chain links TRBV30 with TRBJ1-1; the D is unclear. The germline gives CDR1 GTSNPN, CDR2 SVGIG (reference sequence). This CDR3 has 12 amino acids. V was shortened by 1 base and J by 5 bases, with 8 bases between the two germline ends. The DNA for the CDR3 is TGTGCCTGGAGTGGTCCCGGAACTGAAGCTTTCTTT. It is translated as CAWSGPGTEAFF. Full variable domain (rest looked up from reference TRBV30 and TRBJ1-1): SQTIHQWPATLVQPVGSPLSLECTVEGTSNPNLYWYRQAAGRGLQLLFYSVGIGQISSEVPQNLSASRPQDRQFILSSKKLLLSDSGFYLCAWSGPGTEAFFGQGTRLTVV.

For the CDR3, the DNA is TGCAGCATTGCGGGACAGGCGGAGACCCAGTACTTC. This gives the protein CSIAGQAETQYF. This chain connects TRBV29-1 to TRBJ2-5; TRBD1 matches at 8 bases. This CDR3 comprises 12 residues. Germline V gene sequence: CDR1 SQVTM, CDR2 ANQGSEA. Trimming took 8 bases from V and 5 from J; bases not matched to a gene: 7.

The gene calls are TRBV24-1 and TRBJ2-7; D unresolved. The V and J ends lost 2 bases and 6 bases respectively, with 13 bases between them. This CDR3 region has 14 residues. Germline V gives CDR1 KGHDR, CDR2 SFDVKD. CDR3 region: CATSDSQVGPEQYF. The CDR3, as DNA: TGTGCCACCAGTGATTCCCAGGTCGGACCCGAGCAGTACTTC.

This sequence joins TRBV29-1 and TRBJ2-7, with 8 bases aligning to TRBD1. The CDR3 extends over 13 amino acids. J gave up 6 bases and V 6 bases, and 10 bases lay outside the gene matches. Germline V gene lookup returns CDR1 SQVTM and CDR2 ANQGSEA. CDR3 nucleotides: TGCAGCGTGGAGAGGGACAGGAGGTCCGAGCAGTACTTC. Its protein product is CSVERDRRSEQYF.